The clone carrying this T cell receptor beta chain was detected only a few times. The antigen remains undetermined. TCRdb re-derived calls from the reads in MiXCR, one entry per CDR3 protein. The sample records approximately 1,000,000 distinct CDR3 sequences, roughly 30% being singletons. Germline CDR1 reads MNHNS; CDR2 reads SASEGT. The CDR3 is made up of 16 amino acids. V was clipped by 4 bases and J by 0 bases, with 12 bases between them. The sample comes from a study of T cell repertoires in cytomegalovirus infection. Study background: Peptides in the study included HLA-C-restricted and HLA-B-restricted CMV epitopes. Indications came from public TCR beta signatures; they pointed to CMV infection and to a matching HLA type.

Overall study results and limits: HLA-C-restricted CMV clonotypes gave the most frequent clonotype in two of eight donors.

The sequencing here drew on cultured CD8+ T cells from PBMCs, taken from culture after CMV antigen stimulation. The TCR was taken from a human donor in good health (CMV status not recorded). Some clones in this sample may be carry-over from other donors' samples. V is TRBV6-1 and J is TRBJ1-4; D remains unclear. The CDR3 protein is CASSVTTLATNEKLFF. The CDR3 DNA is TGTGCCAGCAGTGTGACCACGCTCGCAACTAATGAAAAACTGTTTTTT.